This T cell receptor (beta chain) was identified during a study of shared clonotypes between healthy human individuals. Across the study: The study used three CD4 naive, three CD4 memory, two CD8 naive and one CD8 memory plate per donor.

Libraries were prepared by immunoSEQ multiplex PCR; TCRdb keeps only in-frame clonotypes and omits some of them. Seen here are 950,000 to 1,100,000 clones, approximately 68% observed once, and the top ten hold over 1.3%. The germline V gene has CDR1 WSHSY and CDR2 SAAADI. Unmatched junction bases numbered 10, after V lost 10 bases and J lost 0 bases. The CDR3 extends over 15 amino acids. The donors, all of them Caucasian adults, lived in Nashville, Tennessee. CD4+ cells were split into CD45RA+ naive and CD45RA-negative memory subsets. Sequencing used memory CD4+ T cells sorted from blood. Subset given: CD45RA-negative fraction. The rearrangement uses TRBV10-2 and TRBJ2-7; TRBD2 matches 9 bases. The receptor was isolated from a man between 18 and 29 years old in good health. The CDR3 sequence is CATSPSGGSSYEQYF. The CDR3 nucleotides read TGCGCCACCAGCCCCAGCGGGGGGAGCTCCTACGAGCAGTACTTC.